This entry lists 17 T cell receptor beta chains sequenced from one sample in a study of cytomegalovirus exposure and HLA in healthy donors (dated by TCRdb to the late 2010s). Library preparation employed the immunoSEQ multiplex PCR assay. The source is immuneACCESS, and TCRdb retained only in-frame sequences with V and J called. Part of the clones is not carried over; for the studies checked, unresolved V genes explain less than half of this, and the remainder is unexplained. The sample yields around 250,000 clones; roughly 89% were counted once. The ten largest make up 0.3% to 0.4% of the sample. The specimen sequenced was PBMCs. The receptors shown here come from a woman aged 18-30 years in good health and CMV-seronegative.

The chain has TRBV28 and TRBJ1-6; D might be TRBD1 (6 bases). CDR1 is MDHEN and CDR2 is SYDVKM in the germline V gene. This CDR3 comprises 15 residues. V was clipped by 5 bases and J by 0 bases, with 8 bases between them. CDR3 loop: CASSGQSSYNSPLHF. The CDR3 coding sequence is TGTGCCAGCAGTGGACAGAGCTCCTATAATTCACCCCTCCACTTT.

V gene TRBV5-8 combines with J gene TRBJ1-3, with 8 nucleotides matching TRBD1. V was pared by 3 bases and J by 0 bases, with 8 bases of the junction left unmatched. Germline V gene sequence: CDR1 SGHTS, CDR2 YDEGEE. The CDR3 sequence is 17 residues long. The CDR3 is CASSSRRDRNSGNTIYF. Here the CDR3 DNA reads TGTGCCAGCAGCTCTCGCCGGGACAGGAACTCTGGAAACACCATATATTTT. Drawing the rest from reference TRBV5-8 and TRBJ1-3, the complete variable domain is EAGVTQSPTHLIKTRGQQATLRCSPISGHTSVYWYQQALGLGLQFLLWYDEGEERNRGNFPPRFSGRQFPNYSSELNVNALELEDSALYLCASSSRRDRNSGNTIYFGEGSWLTVV.

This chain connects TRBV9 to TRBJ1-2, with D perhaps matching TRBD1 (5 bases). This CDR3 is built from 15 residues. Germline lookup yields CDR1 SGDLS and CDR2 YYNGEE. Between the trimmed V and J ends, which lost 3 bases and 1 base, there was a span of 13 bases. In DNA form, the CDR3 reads TGTGCCAGCAGCGCAGACAGCGAGTATAACTATGGCTACACCTTC. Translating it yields CASSADSEYNYGYTF. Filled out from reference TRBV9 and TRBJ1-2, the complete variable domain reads DSGVTQTPKHLITATGQRVTLRCSPRSGDLSVYWYQQSLDQGLQFLIQYYNGEERAKGNILERFSAQQFPDLHSELNLSSLELGDSALYFCASSADSEYNYGYTFGSGTRLTVV.

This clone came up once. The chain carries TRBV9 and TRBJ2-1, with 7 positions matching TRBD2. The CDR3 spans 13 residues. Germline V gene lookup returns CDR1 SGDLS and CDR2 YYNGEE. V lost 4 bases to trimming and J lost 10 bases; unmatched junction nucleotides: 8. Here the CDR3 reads CASSPVGEGEQFF. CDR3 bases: TGTGCCAGCAGCCCGGTAGGGGAGGGGGAGCAGTTCTTC.

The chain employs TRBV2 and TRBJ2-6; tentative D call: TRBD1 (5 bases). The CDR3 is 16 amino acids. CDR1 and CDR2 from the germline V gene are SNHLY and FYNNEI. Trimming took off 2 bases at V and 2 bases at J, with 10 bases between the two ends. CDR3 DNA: TGTGCCAGCAGTGAATCGACAGCCCCTGGGGCCAACGTCCTGACTTTC. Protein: CASSESTAPGANVLTF.

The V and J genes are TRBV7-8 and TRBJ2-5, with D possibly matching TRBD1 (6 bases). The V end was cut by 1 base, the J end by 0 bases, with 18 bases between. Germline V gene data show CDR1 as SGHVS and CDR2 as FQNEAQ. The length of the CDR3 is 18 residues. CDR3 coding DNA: TGTGCCAGCAGCTTAGGCCCGGTCAGGACAGTGTACCAAGAGACCCAGTACTTC. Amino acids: CASSLGPVRTVYQETQYF.

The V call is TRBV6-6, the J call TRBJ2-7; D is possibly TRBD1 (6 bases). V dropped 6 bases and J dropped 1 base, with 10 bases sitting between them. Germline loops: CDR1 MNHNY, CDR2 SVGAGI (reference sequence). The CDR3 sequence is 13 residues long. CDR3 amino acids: CASRGGQSYEQYF. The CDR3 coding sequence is TGTGCCAGCAGGGGTGGACAGTCCTACGAGCAGTACTTC.

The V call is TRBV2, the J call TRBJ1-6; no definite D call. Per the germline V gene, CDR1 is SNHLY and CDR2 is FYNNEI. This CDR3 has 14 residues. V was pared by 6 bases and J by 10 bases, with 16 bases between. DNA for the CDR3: TGTGCCAGCAGCCCCAGATCAGGAGGATCACCCCTCCACTTT. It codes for CASSPRSGGSPLHF.

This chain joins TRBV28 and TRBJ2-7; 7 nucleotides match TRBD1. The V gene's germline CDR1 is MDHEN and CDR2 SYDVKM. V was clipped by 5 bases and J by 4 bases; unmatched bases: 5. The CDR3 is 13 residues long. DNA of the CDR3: TGTGCCAGCAGTACACCGACAGGGTACGAGCAGTACGTC. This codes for CASSTPTGYEQYV.

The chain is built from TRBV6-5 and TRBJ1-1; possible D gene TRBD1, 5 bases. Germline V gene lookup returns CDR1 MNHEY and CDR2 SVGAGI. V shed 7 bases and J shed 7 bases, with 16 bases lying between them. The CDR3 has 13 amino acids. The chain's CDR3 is CASIIRGTDEAFF. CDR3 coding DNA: TGTGCCAGCATTATTAGGGGAACGGATGAAGCTTTCTTT.

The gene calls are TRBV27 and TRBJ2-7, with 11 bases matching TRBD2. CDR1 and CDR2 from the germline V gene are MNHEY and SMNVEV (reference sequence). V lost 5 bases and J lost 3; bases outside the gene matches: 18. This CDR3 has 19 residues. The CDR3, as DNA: TGTGCCAGCAGTACCCTCAGGTGGCTAGCGGGGGGACAAATCTACGAGCAGTACGTC. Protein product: CASSTLRWLAGGQIYEQYV.

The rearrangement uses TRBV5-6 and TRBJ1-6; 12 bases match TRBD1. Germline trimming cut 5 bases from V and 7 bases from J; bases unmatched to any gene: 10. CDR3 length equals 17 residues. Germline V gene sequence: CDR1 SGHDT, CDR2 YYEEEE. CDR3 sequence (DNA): TGTGCCAGCAGTCCGCCGGGACAGGGGGCGAGGAATTCACCCCTCCACTTT. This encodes CASSPPGQGARNSPLHF.

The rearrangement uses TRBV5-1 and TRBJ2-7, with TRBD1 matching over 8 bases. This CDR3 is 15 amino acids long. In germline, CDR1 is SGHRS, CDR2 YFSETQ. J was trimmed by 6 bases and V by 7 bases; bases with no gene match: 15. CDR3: CASVLDDQGAGEQYV. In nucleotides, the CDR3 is TGCGCCAGCGTGTTAGACGATCAGGGGGCAGGCGAGCAGTACGTC.

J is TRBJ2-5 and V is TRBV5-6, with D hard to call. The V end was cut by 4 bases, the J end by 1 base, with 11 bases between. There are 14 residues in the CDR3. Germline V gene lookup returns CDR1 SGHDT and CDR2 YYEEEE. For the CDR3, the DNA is TGTGCCAGCAGCCCCACCGGAGTCCAAGAGACCCAGTACTTC. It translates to CASSPTGVQETQYF.

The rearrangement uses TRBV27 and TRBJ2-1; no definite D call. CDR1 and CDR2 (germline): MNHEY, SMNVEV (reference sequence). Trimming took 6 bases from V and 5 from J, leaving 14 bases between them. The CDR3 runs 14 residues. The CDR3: CASRSRSRNNEQFF. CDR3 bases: TGTGCCAGCAGGTCACGGAGTAGAAACAATGAGCAGTTCTTC.

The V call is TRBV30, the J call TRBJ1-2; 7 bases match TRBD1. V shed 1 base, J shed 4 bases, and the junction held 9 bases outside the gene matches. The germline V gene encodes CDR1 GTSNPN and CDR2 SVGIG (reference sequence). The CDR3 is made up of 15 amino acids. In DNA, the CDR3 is TGTGCCTGGAGTGACCGACAGGGTCCCGTCTATGGCTACACCTTC. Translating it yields CAWSDRQGPVYGYTF. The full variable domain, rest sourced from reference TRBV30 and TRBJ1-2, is SQTIHQWPATLVQPVGSPLSLECTVEGTSNPNLYWYRQAAGRGLQLLFYSVGIGQISSEVPQNLSASRPQDRQFILSSKKLLLSDSGFYLCAWSDRQGPVYGYTFGSGTRLTVV.

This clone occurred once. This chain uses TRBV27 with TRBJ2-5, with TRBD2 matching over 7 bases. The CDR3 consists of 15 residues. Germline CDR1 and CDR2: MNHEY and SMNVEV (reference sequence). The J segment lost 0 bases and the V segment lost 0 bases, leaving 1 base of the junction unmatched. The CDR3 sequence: CASSLSGTNQETQYF. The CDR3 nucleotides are TGTGCCAGCAGTTTATCCGGGACTAACCAAGAGACCCAGTACTTC.